Below are 4 T cell receptor beta chains sequenced from a single sample in a study of CD8 T cells in Susac syndrome. Random hexamers served to reverse transcribe roughly 0.45 to 1 ug RNA. MiXCR was run by TCRdb on the immunoSEQ multiplex PCR reads, yielding one entry per CDR3 protein. The table has around 190,000 distinct CDR3 sequences, roughly 92% seen once. Specimen: CD4+ T cells from PBMCs. Receptors originate from a human donor in good health.

The V gene is TRBV5-5, the J gene TRBJ2-1; D unclear. V lost 1 base to trimming and J lost 5 bases, with 7 bases between them. The germline V gene encodes CDR1 SGHKS and CDR2 YYEKEE (reference sequence). CDR3 length: 13 amino acids. The CDR3 is CASSLSADNEQFF. The DNA for the CDR3 is TGTGCCAGCAGCTTGTCAGCCGACAATGAGCAGTTCTTC.

This clonotype was counted a single time. The chain joins TRBV9 to TRBJ1-6; 8 bases are a match to TRBD1. In germline, CDR1 is SGDLS, CDR2 YYNGEE. The CDR3 loop spans 14 amino acids. The ends lost 3 bases at V and 10 bases at J; junction bases unmatched: 6. This chain's CDR3 is CASSETGARSPLHF. The CDR3, as DNA: TGTGCCAGCAGCGAGACAGGGGCGCGCTCACCCCTCCACTTT. The full variable domain, its missing parts supplied by reference TRBV9 and TRBJ1-6, is DSGVTQTPKHLITATGQRVTLRCSPRSGDLSVYWYQQSLDQGLQFLIQYYNGEERAKGNILERFSAQQFPDLHSELNLSSLELGDSALYFCASSETGARSPLHFGNGTRLTVT.

The genes are TRBV2 and TRBJ1-5; TRBD1 matches at 7 bases. The germline V gene has CDR1 SNHLY and CDR2 FYNNEI. The CDR3 covers 13 residues. V dropped 6 bases and J dropped 3; count of bases not matched to a gene: 2. CDR3 amino acids: CASRGQNNQPQHF. The CDR3 DNA is TGTGCCAGCAGGGGACAGAACAATCAGCCCCAGCATTTT. Full variable domain (missing parts from reference TRBV2 and TRBJ1-5): EPEVTQTPSHQVTQMGQEVILRCVPISNHLYFYWYRQILGQKVEFLVSFYNNEISEKSEIFDDQFSVERPDGSNFTLKIRSTKLEDSAMYFCASRGQNNQPQHFGDGTRLSIL.

This clonotype was counted a single time. This chain joins TRBV4-1 and TRBJ2-3; no clear D gene. Germline V lookup: CDR1 MGHRA, CDR2 YSYEKL. Trimming cost V 1 base and J 5 bases, with 7 bases left between them. This CDR3 region has 13 residues. CDR3 sequence reads: CASSQGTIDTQYF. The CDR3 DNA reads as TGCGCCAGCAGCCAAGGCACTATAGATACGCAGTATTTT.